This T cell receptor (beta chain) is from a study of technical replicates of blood from a few donors. The protocol was immunoSEQ multiplex PCR, while the TCRdb copy is restricted to in-frame clones and leaves out a portion. The sample yields about 100,000 clones, 95% to 97% seen once. There are 15 residues in the CDR3. Germline CDR1 and CDR2: SGHAT and FQDESV (reference sequence). J lost 5 bases, V lost 8 bases, and 11 bases had no gene match. The sequence was obtained from a human donor in good health. The chain carries TRBV11-1 and TRBJ2-1; 8 nucleotides match TRBD1. Material for sequencing was T cells isolated from PBMCs. Written as DNA, the CDR3 is TGTGCCAGCCGCGCGGGGACAGGAGGCAACAATGAGCAGTTCTTC. It specifies CASRAGTGGNNEQFF. The variable domain in full, with the rest retrieved from reference TRBV11-1 and TRBJ2-1, is EAEVAQSPRYKITEKSQAVAFWCDPISGHATLYWYRQILGQGPELLVQFQDESVVDDSQLPKDRFSAERLKGVDSTLKIQPAELGDSAMYLCASRAGTGGNNEQFFGPGTRLTVL.